One and the same sample provided the 15 T cell receptor beta chains below, sequenced in a study of TIL therapy for anti-PD-1-resistant metastatic lung cancer. As to time point: pre-treatment sample, taken before nivolumab and TIL therapy. The immunoSEQ assay was v3. Profiled with immunoSEQ multiplex PCR; TCRdb holds only in-frame clones, not every one. The sample shows around 16,000 clones, 65% to 75% of them seen only once. Specimen: blood, collected at baseline. The receptors were gathered from a person aged 25 to 80 with non-small cell lung cancer.

On this clone itself: Germline is not matched at one junction end, which may reflect a read error. This chain links TRBV6-4 with TRBJ1-2; TRBD1 aligns across 8 bases. Germline values: CDR1 MRHNA, CDR2 SNTAGT. This CDR3 has 15 residues. The CDR3 sequence: CTSSDSRTGNYGYTF. CDR3 DNA: TGTACCAGCAGTGACTCGCGGACAGGGAACTATGGCTACACCTTC.

J is TRBJ2-3 and V is TRBV4-1; 14 positions match TRBD2. Germline CDR1 MGHRA, CDR2 YSYEKL. The junction had 7 bases not matched to a gene; V was cut back by 5 bases and J by 0 bases. The CDR3 is 18 residues long. CDR3 in DNA: TGCGCCAGCAGCGCCCTGACTAGCGGGGGGGCGAGCACAGATACGCAGTATTTT. It codes for CASSALTSGGASTDTQYF.

The chain carries TRBV9 and TRBJ2-7; D is unresolved. The germline CDR1 and CDR2 sequences are SGDLS and YYNGEE. The CDR3 consists of 13 residues. Between the trimmed V and J ends, which lost 1 base and 4 bases, there was a span of 9 bases. As DNA, the CDR3 is TGTGCCAGCAGCGTACGTATGGGTTACGAGCAGTACTTC. It encodes CASSVRMGYEQYF.

In its sample, this clone ranks as medium-sized (0.01 to 0.1%). The rearrangement uses TRBV7-2 and TRBJ2-7, with 11 bases that match TRBD2. V lost 2 bases and J lost 4; bases outside the gene matches: 1. CDR3 length: 14 amino acids. In germline, CDR1 is SGHTA, CDR2 FQGNSA. In DNA form, the CDR3 reads TGTGCCAGCAGCTTACTAGCGGGAGGTTACGAGCAGTACTTC. This codes for CASSLLAGGYEQYF.

V and J are TRBV6-5 and TRBJ2-1; 8 nucleotides match TRBD1. V dropped 2 bases and J dropped 5; count of bases not matched to a gene: 5. The germline V gene has CDR1 MNHEY and CDR2 SVGAGI. This CDR3 contains 15 residues. The CDR3 DNA follows: TGTGCCAGCAGTTACCTGGACAGGGCTCACAATGAGCAGTTCTTC. Residues: CASSYLDRAHNEQFF.

This chain uses TRBV19 with TRBJ1-2, with D perhaps matching TRBD1 (6 bases). With 7 bases removed from V and 4 bases from J, the gap between germline ends came to 19 bases. CDR3 length: 15 residues. CDR1 LNHDA and CDR2 SQIVND come from the germline V gene (reference sequence). The DNA for the CDR3 is TGTGCCAGTACCCCCGGTGGGGGACACAGCTATGGCTACACCTTC. Translating it yields CASTPGGGHSYGYTF.

The V call is TRBV19, the J call TRBJ2-7; D gene uncertain. V lost 6 bases and J lost 1, with 16 bases in between. This CDR3 contains 15 residues. The V gene's germline CDR1 is LNHDA and CDR2 SQIVND (reference sequence). Written as DNA, the CDR3 is TGTGCCAGTAGCCCTCCGCGGAGCCAGTCCTACGAGCAGTACTTC. Its protein is CASSPPRSQSYEQYF.

This chain links TRBV2 with TRBJ2-1; 12 bases align to TRBD2. Trimming took 5 bases from V and 9 from J; bases not matched to a gene: 8. Germline V gene data show CDR1 as SNHLY and CDR2 as FYNNEI. The CDR3 loop spans 15 amino acids. CDR3 loop: CASSRASGGVGEQFF. CDR3 nucleotides: TGTGCCAGCAGTCGGGCTAGCGGGGGGGTAGGTGAGCAGTTCTTC.

This clone was detected a few times. The chain joins TRBV6-5 to TRBJ2-4; 9 bases fit TRBD1. Germline V gene sequence: CDR1 MNHEY, CDR2 SVGAGI. Losses at the gene ends were 4 bases for V and 3 bases for J; bases not matched to a gene: 4. The CDR3 extends over 15 amino acids. Here the CDR3 reads CASSSPGQGKNIQYF. DNA for the CDR3: TGTGCCAGCAGTTCGCCGGGACAGGGCAAAAACATTCAGTACTTC.

This clone has just one count. The chain combines TRBV11-1 with TRBJ1-2; 7 nucleotides match TRBD1. V was pared by 4 bases and J by 2 bases, with 4 bases of the junction left unmatched. Germline-derived CDR1 and CDR2 are SGHAT and FQDESV (reference sequence). The CDR3 sequence is 14 residues long. The CDR3 loop is CASSSHRGNYGYTF. The CDR3 DNA sequence: TGTGCCAGCAGCTCCCACAGGGGCAACTATGGCTACACCTTC.

This clone was recorded only once. V and J are TRBV7-7 and TRBJ2-5, with 7 nucleotides matching TRBD2. The germline gives CDR1 SSHAT, CDR2 FNYEAQ (reference sequence). Germline trimming cut 5 bases from V and 4 bases from J; bases unmatched to any gene: 7. This CDR3 is 14 amino acids long. The CDR3 loop reads CASSPRGGAETQYF. In nucleotides, the CDR3 is TGTGCCAGCAGCCCACGGGGAGGGGCAGAGACCCAGTACTTC. The complete variable domain, with remaining parts taken from reference TRBV7-7 and TRBJ2-5, reads GAGVSQSPRYKVTKRGQDVTLRCDPISSHATLYWYQQALGQGPEFLTYFNYEAQPDKSGLPSDRFSAERPEGSISTLTIQRTEQRDSAMYRCASSPRGGAETQYFGPGTRLLVL.

J is TRBJ1-4 and V is TRBV6-4; D is undetermined. Germline V gene data show CDR1 as MRHNA and CDR2 as SNTAGT. Trimming stripped 4 bases from V and 5 bases from J, with 5 bases between. This CDR3 region has 12 residues. The CDR3 region is CASSARNEKLFF. The CDR3 DNA reads TGTGCCAGCAGTGCCAGGAATGAAAAACTGTTTTTT.

The V call is TRBV15, the J call TRBJ1-6, with D uncertain. The CDR3 loop spans 14 amino acids. Between the trimmed V and J ends, which lost 7 bases and 0 bases, there was a span of 7 bases. The germline gives CDR1 LNHNV, CDR2 YYDKDF (reference sequence). The CDR3 here is CATKASSYNSPLHF. CDR3 DNA sequence: TGTGCCACCAAAGCTAGCTCCTATAATTCACCCCTCCACTTT.

This chain uses TRBV29-1 with TRBJ2-2, with a tentative D call TRBD1 (6 bases). The CDR3 spans 14 residues. Trimming pared 6 bases from V and 0 bases from J, leaving 11 bases between. Germline CDR1 and CDR2: SQVTM and ANQGSEA. The CDR3 protein is CSVPQGSNTGELFF. In DNA form, the CDR3 reads TGCAGCGTGCCACAGGGATCGAACACCGGGGAGCTGTTTTTT.

The rearrangement joins TRBV21-1 to TRBJ1-6; the D call TRBD1 from the table was never checked on the DNA. TRBV21-1 has pseudogene status. This CDR3 is built from 16 residues. CDR3 coding DNA: TGTGCCAGCGGGGACAGGTCGAGCTCCTATAATTCACCCCTCCACTTT. Its protein is CASGDRSSSYNSPLHF.